A single sample is the source of the 17 T cell receptor beta chains below, sequenced in a study of shared T cell receptors in the human thymus. Here immunoSEQ multiplex PCR was the method, and the copy in TCRdb shows in-frame clones only, minus some. The sample consists of 700,000 or so clones, 80% to 90% of them appearing once. The same sample was also used in a study of human thymus T cells.

Sequencing input: thymocytes. Every receptor here comes from a girl under two years old with a congenital heart defect.

The chain employs TRBV9 and TRBJ1-2; tentative D call: TRBD1 (5 bases). Per germline, CDR1 SGDLS and CDR2 YYNGEE. Trimming removed 1 base from V and 8 bases from J, with 12 bases in between. The CDR3 has 13 amino acids. The CDR3, as DNA: TGTGCCAGCAGCGTACATCTAGGGGTCGGCTACACCTTC. It specifies CASSVHLGVGYTF.

J is TRBJ1-2 and V is TRBV9; D unclear. The CDR3 is 14 residues long. The ends were cut back, 0 bases at V and 4 bases at J, with 10 bases in the middle. Per the germline V gene, CDR1 is SGDLS and CDR2 is YYNGEE. The CDR3 protein is CASSVAARPYGYTF. The CDR3 DNA sequence: TGTGCCAGCAGCGTAGCTGCCAGGCCCTATGGCTACACCTTC.

This chain uses TRBV5-6 with TRBJ1-1; TRBD1 aligns across 8 bases. The CDR3 length is 16 residues. The V gene's germline CDR1 is SGHDT and CDR2 YYEEEE. The trim removed 4 bases at V and 6 bases at J, leaving 14 bases unmatched. The CDR3 here is CASSLTGDLLGPEAFF. The CDR3 nucleotides are TGTGCCAGCAGCCTGACAGGGGACCTCCTTGGTCCTGAAGCTTTCTTT.

In this sample, this clone turned up a few times. The chain combines TRBV5-5 with TRBJ2-1; 9 nucleotides match TRBD2. The length of the CDR3 is 15 residues. V was pared by 0 bases and J by 6 bases, with 4 bases of the junction left unmatched. Germline-derived CDR1 and CDR2 are SGHKS and YYEKEE (reference sequence). Here the CDR3 reads CASSLVAGGSNEQFF. CDR3 DNA sequence: TGTGCCAGCAGCTTGGTTGCGGGGGGGAGCAATGAGCAGTTCTTC.

This clone appeared a few times. V usage is TRBV4-3 and J usage is TRBJ1-2; 8 nucleotides line up with TRBD1. Germline lookup yields CDR1 LGHNA and CDR2 YSLEER. The CDR3 runs 17 residues. Trimming removed 0 bases from V and 5 bases from J; junction bases left unmatched: 11. The CDR3 loop reads CASSQDRQGKASYGYTF. The CDR3 DNA sequence: TGCGCCAGCAGCCAAGACCGACAGGGGAAGGCTAGTTATGGCTACACCTTC.

V is TRBV5-1 and J is TRBJ1-4, with 7 bases identical to TRBD1. V dropped 0 bases and J dropped 8; count of bases not matched to a gene: 13. The CDR3 is 17 amino acids. Germline loops: CDR1 SGHRS, CDR2 YFSETQ. The CDR3 reads CASSLDSTGVEREKLFF. Written as DNA, the CDR3 is TGCGCCAGCAGCTTGGACTCAACAGGGGTGGAAAGGGAAAAACTGTTTTTT.

The chain joins TRBV6-1 to TRBJ2-3, with 7 bases identical to TRBD1. CDR3 size: 15 residues. V gave up 2 bases and J gave up 3 bases; unmatched junction bases: 5. Germline-derived CDR1 and CDR2 are MNHNS and SASEGT. CDR3: CASSERQGVTDTQYF. The CDR3, as DNA: TGTGCCAGCAGTGAACGACAGGGAGTGACAGATACGCAGTATTTT.

This clone was counted once. The chain joins TRBV28 to TRBJ1-1, with D hard to call. Between the trimmed V and J ends, which lost 4 bases and 0 bases, there was a span of 15 bases. Germline V gives CDR1 MDHEN, CDR2 SYDVKM. The CDR3 totals 16 residues. In DNA, the CDR3 is TGTGCCAGCAGTTCCGGGTCCGGGGTCATGAACACTGAAGCTTTCTTT. This sequence encodes CASSSGSGVMNTEAFF.

This clone showed up just once. This rearrangement joins TRBV12-5 to TRBJ1-5, with a possible D match to TRBD1 (6 bases). The CDR3 covers 17 residues. CDR1 LGHNT and CDR2 FRNRAP come from the germline V gene. The V end lost 1 base, the J end lost 5 bases, and 18 bases lay between the germline ends. CDR3 sequence (DNA): TGTGCTAGTGGTTTGGAACAGGGACGGGTTTACTATCAGCCCCAGCATTTT. It codes for CASGLEQGRVYYQPQHF.

V gene TRBV9 combines with J gene TRBJ2-1; D may be TRBD2 (6 bases). V was clipped by 6 bases and J by 6 bases, with 16 bases between them. In germline, CDR1 is SGDLS, CDR2 YYNGEE. The CDR3 spans 14 residues. CDR3 residues: CASTPQGGINEQFF. In nucleotides, the CDR3 is TGTGCCAGCACCCCACAAGGAGGGATCAATGAGCAGTTCTTC.

This chain connects TRBV6-5 to TRBJ2-2, with a weak D call TRBD1 (6 bases). V lost 11 bases to trimming and J lost 4 bases, with 14 bases between them. Looked up from germline, CDR1 is MNHEY and CDR2 is SVGAGI. This CDR3 is 13 amino acids long. The CDR3 DNA is TGTGCCGGACAGCCCCGGTGCACCGGGGAGCTGTTTTTT. Translated: CAGQPRCTGELFF.

This chain joins TRBV7-6 and TRBJ1-1, with D perhaps matching TRBD1 (6 bases). The V end lost 5 bases, the J end lost 1 base, and 14 bases lay between the germline ends. Germline V gives CDR1 SGHVS, CDR2 FNYEAQ. The CDR3 sequence is 15 residues long. The CDR3 is CASSHTQGTNTEAFF. The DNA of the CDR3 is TGTGCCAGCAGCCATACCCAGGGGACGAACACTGAAGCTTTCTTT. The variable domain in full, with the rest retrieved from reference TRBV7-6 and TRBJ1-1, is GAGVSQSPRYKVTKRGQDVALRCDPISGHVSLYWYRQALGQGPEFLTYFNYEAQQDKSGLPNDRFSAERPEGSISTLTIQRTEQRDSAMYRCASSHTQGTNTEAFFGQGTRLTVV.

The J gene is TRBJ1-1, the V gene TRBV14; 9 positions agree with TRBD1. V lost 8 bases, J lost 1 base, and 11 bases stayed unmatched. The germline V gene encodes CDR1 SGHDN and CDR2 FVKESK. The CDR3 is 16 amino acids. The CDR3 reads CASEPGQGKGNTEAFF. The CDR3 bases are TGTGCCAGCGAACCGGGACAGGGCAAAGGGAACACTGAAGCTTTCTTT. The whole variable domain, remainder taken from reference TRBV14 and TRBJ1-1, is EAGVTQFPSHSVIEKGQTVTLRCDPISGHDNLYWYRRVMGKEIKFLLHFVKESKQDESGMPNNRFLAERTGGTYSTLKVQPAELEDSGVYFCASEPGQGKGNTEAFFGQGTRLTVV.

The gene calls are TRBV6-5 and TRBJ1-6; D is undetermined. The CDR3 runs to 12 residues. Trimming removed 10 bases at V and 6 bases at J, with 10 bases between. The V gene's germline CDR1 is MNHEY and CDR2 SVGAGI. The CDR3 region is CATRELNSPLHF. CDR3 coding DNA: TGTGCCACCCGGGAGCTTAATTCACCCCTCCACTTT.

The V gene is TRBV6-1, the J gene TRBJ1-6; 7 bases fit TRBD1. Germline-derived CDR1 and CDR2 are MNHNS and SASEGT. The ends lost 4 bases at V and 4 bases at J; junction bases unmatched: 7. This CDR3 comprises 16 residues. DNA for the CDR3: TGTGCCAGCAGTGTTGGAGGGGGCTTATATAATTCACCCCTCCACTTT. This codes for CASSVGGGLYNSPLHF.

The rearrangement joins TRBV7-2 to TRBJ2-3; 10 nucleotides align to TRBD2. The V segment lost 1 base and the J segment 14 bases; nucleotides outside the gene matches: 9. Germline loops: CDR1 SGHTA, CDR2 FQGNSA. CDR3 length: 14 amino acids. In DNA, the CDR3 is TGTGCCAGCAGCTTAGGGGGCAGACTAGCGGGCGGGTATTTT. Amino acid sequence: CASSLGGRLAGGYF. The variable domain in full, completed from reference TRBV7-2 and TRBJ2-3, reads GAGVSQSPSNKVTEKGKDVELRCDPISGHTALYWYRQSLGQGLEFLIYFQGNSAPDKSGLPSDRFSAERTGGSVSTLTIQRTQQEDSAVYLCASSLGGRLAGGYFGPGTRLTVL.

Concerning this clone itself: At the DNA level, this CDR3 is encoded by other sequences in the same sample as well. This rearrangement joins TRBV7-9 to TRBJ1-6, with D possibly matching TRBD1 (6 bases). The germline CDR1 and CDR2 sequences are SEHNR and FQNEAQ (reference sequence). Trimming took 6 bases from V and 6 from J, leaving 12 bases between them. The CDR3 is 14 amino acids. The CDR3: CASRTVRGNSPLHF. The CDR3 DNA reads as TGTGCCAGCAGAACAGTCAGGGGTAATTCACCCCTCCACTTT.